The clone carrying this T cell receptor (beta chain) was recorded only once. Original processing methods: Amplification with reference gene primers provided the estimates of nucleated cell counts. Method: immunoSEQ multiplex PCR; TCRdb's copy keeps in-frame clones and lacks some. The V and J calls and clone size come from that table; D and trimming were worked out from the DNA. The sample records approximately 49,000 clones, approximately 90% being singletons. These data originate in a study of blood T cell repertoires in COVID-19. Study overall: The origin of the acute and convalescent COVID-19 samples was the United States, Italy and Spain. T cells, B-cell-depleted T cells, or PBMCs supplied cDNA or gDNA.

The germline CDR1 and CDR2 sequences are GTSNPN and SVGIG (reference sequence). The CDR3 is 13 amino acids. The junction had 3 bases not matched to a gene; V was cut back by 1 base and J by 3 bases. This clonotype was obtained from a man aged 45-65 years with acute or convalescent COVID-19. The chain joins TRBV30 to TRBJ2-7; 7 bases line up with TRBD1. Sequenced: peripheral blood. In DNA form, the CDR3 reads TGTGCCTGGAGTGGGGACAGTCTCTACGAGCAGTACTTC. Its translation: CAWSGDSLYEQYF.